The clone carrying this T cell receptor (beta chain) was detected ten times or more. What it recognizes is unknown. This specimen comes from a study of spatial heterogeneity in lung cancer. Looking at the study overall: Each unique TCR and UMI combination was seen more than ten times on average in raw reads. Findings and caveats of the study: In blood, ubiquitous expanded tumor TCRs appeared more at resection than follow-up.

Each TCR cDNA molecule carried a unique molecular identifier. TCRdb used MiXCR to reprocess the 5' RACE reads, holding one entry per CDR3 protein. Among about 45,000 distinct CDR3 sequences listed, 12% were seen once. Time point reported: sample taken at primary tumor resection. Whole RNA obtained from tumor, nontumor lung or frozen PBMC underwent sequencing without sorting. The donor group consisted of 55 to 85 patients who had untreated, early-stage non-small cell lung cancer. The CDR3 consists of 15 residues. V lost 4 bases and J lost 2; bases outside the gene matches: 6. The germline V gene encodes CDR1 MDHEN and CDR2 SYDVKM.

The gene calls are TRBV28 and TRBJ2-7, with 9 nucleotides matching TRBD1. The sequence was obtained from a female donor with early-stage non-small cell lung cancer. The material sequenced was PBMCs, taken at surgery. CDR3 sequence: CASSSAGTGTYEQYF. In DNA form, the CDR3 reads TGTGCCAGCAGTTCCGCCGGGACAGGGACCTACGAGCAGTACTTC.